One and the same sample provided the 10 T cell receptor beta chains below, sequenced in a study of response to subunit inactivated influenza vaccine. TCRdb fed the RT-PCR reads into MiXCR, producing one record per CDR3 protein. Here the sample spans 530,000 or so distinct CDR3 sequences, approximately 15% being singletons. The sample was PBMCs from blood, taken 12 days after vaccination. These receptors were taken from a man aged 45-65 years who received an inactivated influenza vaccine.

This clonotype came up a few times. As DNA, the CDR3 is TGTGCCAGCACCCGGGAGGACACCGGGGAGCTGTTTTTT. Protein sequence: CASTREDTGELFF. This chain uses TRBV28 with TRBJ2-2; 7 positions match TRBD2. The CDR3 is 13 residues long. The trim removed 7 bases at V and 3 bases at J, leaving 2 bases unmatched. The germline gives CDR1 MDHEN, CDR2 SYDVKM.

The rearrangement links TRBV29-1 to TRBJ1-1; D is unresolved. This CDR3 is built from 13 residues. Germline-derived CDR1 and CDR2 are SQVTM and ANQGSEA. Trimming left V 2 bases short and J 3 bases short, with 10 bases between. The CDR3: CSVERLRDTEAFF. The CDR3 coding sequence is TGCAGCGTTGAAAGATTAAGGGACACTGAAGCTTTCTTT.

The gene calls are TRBV29-1 and TRBJ1-1; D remains unclear. In germline, CDR1 is SQVTM, CDR2 ANQGSEA. This CDR3 comprises 12 residues. V was clipped by 7 bases and J by 1 base, with 10 bases between them. In DNA form, the CDR3 reads TGCAGCGGGGGTTGGTGGAACACTGAAGCTTTCTTT. It translates to CSGGWWNTEAFF.

This clonotype has a handful of counts. J is TRBJ1-1 and V is TRBV12-3 or TRBV12-4; D unclear. This CDR3 has 13 amino acids. V was pared by 7 bases and J by 7 bases, with 16 bases between. CDR3 in amino acids: CASTARVKGEAFF. The CDR3 nucleotides are TGTGCCAGCACCGCCCGGGTCAAGGGTGAAGCTTTCTTT.

The V gene is TRBV4-3, the J gene TRBJ2-2; 10 bases are a match to TRBD2. V was pared by 3 bases and J by 5 bases, with 12 bases of the junction left unmatched. CDR1 LGHNA and CDR2 YSLEER come from the germline V gene. The CDR3 contains 18 residues. CDR3: CASSQDLAGGLRTGELFF. Written as DNA, the CDR3 is TGCGCCAGCAGCCAGGACTTAGCGGGGGGTCTGAGGACCGGGGAGCTGTTTTTT.

CDR3 in amino acids: CASSFGGRATGGYTF. The DNA of the CDR3 is TGTGCCAGCAGCTTCGGGGGGCGCGCGACCGGTGGCTACACCTTC. The chain uses TRBV7-9 and TRBJ1-2; D possibly corresponds to TRBD1 (6 bases). CDR1 SEHNR and CDR2 FQNEAQ come from the germline V gene (reference sequence). The length of the CDR3 is 15 residues. Trimming removed 3 bases from V and 7 bases from J, with 18 bases in between. Based on the CDR3 plus reference TRBV7-9 and TRBJ1-2, the full variable domain is DTGVSQNPRHKITKRGQNVTFRCDPISEHNRLYWYRQTLGQGPEFLTYFQNEAQLEKSRLLSDRFSAERPKGSFSTLEIQRTEQGDSAMYLCASSFGGRATGGYTFGSGTRLTVV.

This clonotype was counted only a few times. The chain links TRBV12-3 or TRBV12-4 to TRBJ1-4, with D uncertain. V was cut by 3 bases and J by 6 bases, with 2 bases left in between. This CDR3 contains 11 residues. CDR3 DNA sequence: TGTGCCAGCAGTTTCTATGAAAAACTGTTTTTT. It yields the protein CASSFYEKLFF.

This rearrangement joins TRBV11-2 to TRBJ2-6; no clear D gene. Germline CDR1 SGHAT, CDR2 FQNNGV. V lost 0 bases to trimming and J lost 0 bases, with 15 bases between them. There are 19 residues in the CDR3. The CDR3 protein is CASSLDRFVGASGANVLTF. The CDR3 nucleotides read TGTGCCAGCAGCTTAGATCGGTTTGTCGGAGCCTCTGGGGCCAACGTCCTGACTTTC.

The rearrangement joins TRBV5-1 to TRBJ2-5; D perhaps matches TRBD2 (6 bases). CDR1 and CDR2 from the germline V gene are SGHRS and YFSETQ. The length of the CDR3 is 15 residues. V was cut by 4 bases and J by 5 bases, with 18 bases left in between. CDR3 sequence reads: CASSAAGIGAETQYF. The CDR3 DNA follows: TGCGCCAGCAGCGCCGCGGGGATTGGCGCGGAGACCCAGTACTTC.

The chain links TRBV7-2 to TRBJ2-7; TRBD2 agrees at 7 bases. Per the germline V gene, CDR1 is SGHTA and CDR2 is FQGNSA. This CDR3 comprises 16 residues. V was clipped by 1 base and J by 0 bases; unmatched bases: 6. The CDR3 DNA follows: TGTGCCAGCAGCTTAGTGGGCGGGAGCGACTCCTACGAGCAGTACTTC. The encoded protein is CASSLVGGSDSYEQYF.